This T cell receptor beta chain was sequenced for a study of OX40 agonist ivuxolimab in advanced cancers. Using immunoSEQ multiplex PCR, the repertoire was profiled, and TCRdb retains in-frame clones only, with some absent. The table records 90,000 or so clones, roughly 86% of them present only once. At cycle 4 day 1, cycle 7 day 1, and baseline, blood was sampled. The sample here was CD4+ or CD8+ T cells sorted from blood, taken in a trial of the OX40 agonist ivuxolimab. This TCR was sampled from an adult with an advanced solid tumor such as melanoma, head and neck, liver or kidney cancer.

The CDR3 loop reads CASSEGNTIYF. The DNA for the CDR3 is TGCGCCAGCAGTGAGGGAAACACCATATATTTT. The gene calls are TRBV5-1 and TRBJ1-3; D uncertain. Germline V gene sequence: CDR1 SGHRS, CDR2 YFSETQ. CDR3 length: 11 amino acids. Trimming stripped 5 bases from V and 4 bases from J, with 4 bases between.